These 21 T cell receptor beta chains share one sample of origin, sequenced in a study of T cells expressing NK-cell markers (dated by TCRdb to the early 2020s). Library method: 5' RACE. Instrument on record: Illumina HiSeq 2000. Based on TCRdb reprocessing of the reads, there is one entry per CDR3 protein sequence, and DNA is missing. This sample's table has entries for approximately 550,000 distinct CDR3 sequences. Of the sample, roughly 3.4% falls within the top ten clones. The specimen sequenced was blood T cells: a sorted CD56 or NKG2C T cell subset, CD4+ or CD8+ T cells, or bulk PBMC T cells (not recorded which). The receptors were gathered from a man aged 18 to 29 in good health. Donor details come from another sample of the same person, matched by shared clones.

The rearrangement links TRBV10-3 to TRBJ2-5. The CDR3 contains 15 residues. Germline CDR1 is ENHRY and CDR2 is SYGVKD. The CDR3 sequence is CAISEVSINQETQYF.

CDR3 sequence: CSVAGVPFSGNTIYF. The chain employs TRBV29-1 and TRBJ1-3; the D call of TRBD1 rests on TCRdb alone, since no DNA is present to check it. The CDR3 sequence is 15 residues long. Germline V gene sequence: CDR1 SQVTM, CDR2 ANQGSEA.

CDR3 residues: CAAGRADSSYEQYF. The genes are TRBV10-3 and TRBJ2-7; the TCRdb call, TRBD2, lacks DNA for checking. Germline lookup yields CDR1 ENHRY and CDR2 SYGVKD. This CDR3 is built from 14 residues.

CDR3: CAISDPGGTPANYGYTF. V is TRBV10-3 and J is TRBJ1-2; TCRdb calls TRBD1, which cannot be checked without DNA. The CDR3 totals 17 residues. CDR1 is ENHRY, CDR2 SYGVKD, per germline.

The chain links TRBV2 to TRBJ2-3. Germline V gives CDR1 SNHLY, CDR2 FYNNEI. The length of the CDR3 is 11 residues. The CDR3 is CAVERTDTQYF.

The chain is built from TRBV20-1 and TRBJ1-6; TCRdb calls TRBD1, which cannot be checked without DNA. The CDR3 covers 15 residues. Germline lookup yields CDR1 DFQATT and CDR2 SNEGSKA (reference sequence). The CDR3 sequence: CSARSGTDNNSPLHF.

The J gene is TRBJ2-1, the V gene TRBV7-8; the TRBD1 assignment by TCRdb is unverifiable without DNA. The CDR3 is 15 amino acids. Germline V gene sequence: CDR1 SGHVS, CDR2 FQNEAQ. CDR3 protein: CASSLFQGSDNEQFF. The whole variable domain, remainder taken from reference TRBV7-8 and TRBJ2-1, is GAGVSQSPRYKVAKRGQDVALRCDPISGHVSLFWYQQALGQGPEFLTYFQNEAQLDKSGLPSDRFFAERPEGSVSTLKIQRTQQEDSAVYLCASSLFQGSDNEQFFGPGTRLTVL.

The V and J genes are TRBV10-3 and TRBJ2-3; TCRdb's D call, TRBD1, is unchecked because there is no DNA. Germline values: CDR1 ENHRY, CDR2 SYGVKD. The CDR3 covers 14 residues. The CDR3 sequence: CAISAGPSTDTQYF.

The rearrangement joins TRBV12-3 or TRBV12-4 to TRBJ2-1; TCRdb's D call, TRBD2, is unchecked because there is no DNA. The CDR3 loop spans 17 amino acids. CDR3 region: CASSSRGGGRTYNEQFF.

The chain uses TRBV6-2 or TRBV6-3 and TRBJ2-1. Germline CDR1 reads MNHEY; CDR2 reads SVGEGT. This CDR3 region has 13 residues. The CDR3 loop reads CASYESSYNEQFF.

This chain joins TRBV4-1 and TRBJ1-4; the TCRdb call, TRBD1, lacks DNA for checking. Per germline, CDR1 MGHRA and CDR2 YSYEKL. The CDR3 is 13 amino acids. CDR3: CASSQDDRSKLFF.

The chain employs TRBV19 and TRBJ1-1. Germline values: CDR1 LNHDA, CDR2 SQIVND (reference sequence). The CDR3 spans 13 residues. CDR3: CATASTVNTEAFF.

The chain combines TRBV11-2 with TRBJ1-6; TCRdb's D call of TRBD1 is untestable without DNA. Germline V CDR1 and CDR2: SGHAT, FQNNGV. This CDR3 comprises 15 residues. The CDR3 protein is CASSRPHRGDPPLHF.

The V and J genes are TRBV28 and TRBJ2-7; without DNA, the TCRdb call of TRBD1 cannot be checked. Germline V gives CDR1 MDHEN, CDR2 SYDVKM. CDR3 size: 15 residues. CDR3 loop: CATHDGTGYKNEQYF.

This sequence joins TRBV5-1 and TRBJ2-4; TCRdb selects TRBD1, and the lack of DNA leaves this call unchecked. This CDR3 region has 15 residues. CDR1 is SGHRS and CDR2 is YFSETQ in the germline V gene. This CDR3 is CASSDGTKAKNIQYF.

The chain is built from TRBV7-2 and TRBJ2-4; as DNA is missing, the TRBD2 call by TCRdb cannot be tested. The CDR3 is 16 residues long. Germline assignment: CDR1 SGHTA and CDR2 FQGNSA. The CDR3 is CASTRAGGGAKNIQYF.

The rearrangement uses TRBV5-1 and TRBJ2-1; TCRdb's D gene call, TRBD2, goes unchecked for lack of DNA. Germline CDR1 SGHRS, CDR2 YFSETQ. The CDR3 runs 14 residues. CDR3 sequence reads: CASSLYGGLNEQFF.

The CDR3 spells CATSDLLGDEQYF. The J gene is TRBJ2-7, the V gene TRBV24-1; the TCRdb D gene call, TRBD1, has no DNA to confirm it. Germline lookup yields CDR1 KGHDR and CDR2 SFDVKD. The CDR3 sequence is 13 residues long.

This chain connects TRBV7-9 to TRBJ2-2; without DNA, the TCRdb call of TRBD1 cannot be checked. CDR1 and CDR2 (germline): SEHNR, FQNEAQ (reference sequence). The CDR3 runs to 14 residues. Here the CDR3 reads CAHKPDISTGELFF.

This chain uses TRBV20-1 with TRBJ2-2; no DNA is available, so the TRBD1 call from TCRdb remains unchecked. CDR1 and CDR2 (germline): DFQATT, SNEGSKA (reference sequence). This CDR3 comprises 14 residues. CDR3 residues: CSASQGSSTGELFF.

The chain recombines TRBV7-9 with TRBJ2-2; TCRdb returns TRBD1, unconfirmable since there is no DNA. Looked up from germline, CDR1 is SEHNR and CDR2 is FQNEAQ (reference sequence). This CDR3 contains 13 residues. This chain's CDR3 is CASSEARLEELFF. Drawing the rest from reference TRBV7-9 and TRBJ2-2, the complete variable domain is DTGVSQNPRHKITKRGQNVTFRCDPISEHNRLYWYRQTLGQGPEFLTYFQNEAQLEKSRLLSDRFSAERPKGSFSTLEIQRTEQGDSAMYLCASSEARLEELFFGEGSRLTVL.